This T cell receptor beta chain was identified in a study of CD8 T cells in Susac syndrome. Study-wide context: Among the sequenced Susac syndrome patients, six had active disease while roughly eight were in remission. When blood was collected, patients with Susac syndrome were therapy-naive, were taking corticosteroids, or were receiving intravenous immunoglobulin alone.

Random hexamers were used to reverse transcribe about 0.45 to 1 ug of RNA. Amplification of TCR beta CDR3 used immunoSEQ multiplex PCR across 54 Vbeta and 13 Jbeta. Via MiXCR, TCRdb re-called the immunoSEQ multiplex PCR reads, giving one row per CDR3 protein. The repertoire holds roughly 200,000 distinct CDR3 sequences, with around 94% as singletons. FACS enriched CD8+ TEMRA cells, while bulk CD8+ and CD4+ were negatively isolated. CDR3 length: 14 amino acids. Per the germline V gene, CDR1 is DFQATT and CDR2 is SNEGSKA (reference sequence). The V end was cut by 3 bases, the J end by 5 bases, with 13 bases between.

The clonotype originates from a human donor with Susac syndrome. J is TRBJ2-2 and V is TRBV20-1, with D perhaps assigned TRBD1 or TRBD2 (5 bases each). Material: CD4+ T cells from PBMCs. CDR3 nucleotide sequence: TGCAGTGCTAGCCCTCCGGGGCCGACCGGGGAGCTGTTTTTT. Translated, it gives CSASPPGPTGELFF.